This record looks at one TCR beta chain sequence and its context. Antigen specificity is unknown. The data are from a study of T cell repertoires in cytomegalovirus infection. Study information: Public signatures in TCR beta pointed to CMV infection and matching HLA type.

TCRdb re-derived calls from the reads in MiXCR, one entry per CDR3 protein. This table has about 830,000 distinct CDR3 sequences, 32% appearing once. The germline gives CDR1 MNHEY, CDR2 SMNVEV (reference sequence). The CDR3 has 16 amino acids. After removal of 0 bases from V and 7 bases from J, the junction contained 7 bases not matched to a gene. The material was cultured CD8+ T cells from PBMCs, obtained from culture after CMV antigen stimulation. The rearrangement joins TRBV27 to TRBJ2-2; TRBD2 matches 8 bases. The clonotype was recovered from a human donor in good health (CMV status not recorded). Some clones in this sample may be carry-over from other donors' samples. The CDR3 loop is CASSLSSGGWSGELFF. DNA of the CDR3: TGTGCCAGCAGTTTATCGAGCGGGGGTTGGAGCGGGGAGCTGTTTTTT.